Detailed here is one T cell receptor beta chain. The target of this receptor is not known. Base quality data are lacking; no much larger clone is found one base away. The entry originates in a study of blood T cell repertoires in COVID-19 (dated by TCRdb to the early 2020s). Context from the whole study: Samples covering the acute and convalescent phases of COVID-19 were provided by collaborators in the United States, Italy and Spain. The material from the prospective study consisted of cDNA or gDNA derived from T cells, B-cell-depleted T cells, or PBMCs. Deeply sampled blood TCRbeta repertoires from subjects exposed to, actively infected with, or recovered from COVID-19 were included in the dataset. The repertoires were made available in a free public database intended to serve as a resource for research on the immune response to SARS-CoV-2. The samples were drawn from the first 160 participants of the ongoing ImmuneRACE study and from under 1,500 subjects provided by 6 global collaborators. The sample metadata nearly always contained a de-identified subject ID, COVID-19 status, age in years and sex. HLA class I and class II types, where available, came from metadata supplied by the sample provider rather than from assay-based typing.

Inclusive of the bounding cysteine and phenylalanine, the CDR3 is 14 residues long. Only CDR3 DNA remains: 42 bases, in frame from the first base. Trimming removed 7 bases from V and 2 bases from J, leaving 11 bases between the germline ends. The germline V gene gives CDR1 as MNHEY and CDR2 as SVGAGI. The study at large found these results: The amount of clinical and demographic metadata varied by source and participant and was provided uncurated.

The immunoSEQ Assay, a bias-controlled multiplex PCR, was used to amplify TCRbeta CDR3 regions from genomic DNA. On the authors' methods: The number of nucleated cells in each sample was estimated by amplification of reference gene primers within the assay. To quantify the absolute abundance of each unique TCRbeta CDR3 rearrangement, sequence reads were collapsed and filtered. For each sample, productive Simpson clonality was calculated as the square root of Simpson's diversity index across productive rearrangements. Sourced from immuneACCESS, this table was stored by TCRdb with only in-frame sequences that have V and J called. A share of the clones is absent; for the studies checked, an unresolved V gene accounts for under half, and the remainder has no known explanation. That table is the source of V, J and clone size, and D and trimming were worked out from the DNA. The table for this sample lists around 140,000 clones; about four fifths of them were counted only once. Together, the top ten hold 3% to 4% of the sample.

Enrolling through a virtual design, the prospective study's participants ranged in age from about 18 to 89 years and lived across about two dozen United States geographic areas. To assign participants to cohorts, the prospective study relied on clinical history that participants themselves reported in a screening survey and a study questionnaire. In the prospective study, whole blood, serum and a nasopharyngeal or oropharyngeal swab were collected from each participant by mobile phlebotomists. Prospective study participants could optionally give additional blood draws and questionnaires over a roughly 2-month period. Before DNA extraction, prospective study blood samples were shipped either frozen or at room temperature.

The sample taken for sequencing was PBMCs or T cells enriched from blood (not recorded which). This clonotype originated in a woman aged 45 to 65 with acute COVID-19. The sequence links TRBV6-5 to TRBJ2-2; D gene: possibly TRBD1, on 6 matching bases. The sequence in DNA is TGTGCCAGCAACAGGGCGGCTAACACCGGGGAGCTGTTTTTT. This is translated as CASNRAANTGELFF.